This T cell receptor beta chain was recovered during a study of control samples from healthy donors and cancer patients. Germline V gene sequence: CDR1 MNHNS, CDR2 SASEGT. The CDR3 runs to 18 residues. After removal of 3 bases from V and 8 bases from J, the junction contained 11 bases not matched to a gene. The table came from immunoSEQ multiplex PCR; TCRdb's copy has only in-frame clones and leaves some out. Of about 130,000 clones listed, roughly 90% are singletons. The count of this clone is one. The origin of this receptor is a man aged 18 to 29 in good health. The sample was blood. The chain joins TRBV6-1 to TRBJ1-6; 12 bases map to TRBD1. The CDR3 loop is CASSDLGDRGLRDSPLHF. CDR3 nucleotide sequence: TGTGCCAGCAGTGACTTAGGGGACAGGGGGCTCCGCGATTCACCCCTCCACTTT.